This T cell receptor beta chain came from a study of response to subunit inactivated influenza vaccine. TCRdb independently ran MiXCR on the RT-PCR reads; one entry per CDR3 protein. The table includes around 490,000 distinct CDR3 sequences, approximately 7.6% detected once. Notes on the study in general: Few new T cells, the authors suggested, are recruited by each seasonal influenza vaccination.

This clonotype was counted only a few times. Its antigen is unknown. With V trimmed by 6 bases and J by 10 bases, 8 bases remained unmatched. The CDR3 extends over 14 amino acids. The sample here was PBMCs from blood, taken around 25 months after vaccination. The TCR originated in a man aged 50 to 75 who received an inactivated influenza vaccine. The chain carries TRBV12-3 or TRBV12-4 and TRBJ1-6, with 8 nucleotides matching TRBD1. The DNA for the CDR3 is TGTGCCAGCAGCCTCACAGGGGGTGGATCACCCCTCCACTTT. Translating it yields CASSLTGGGSPLHF.